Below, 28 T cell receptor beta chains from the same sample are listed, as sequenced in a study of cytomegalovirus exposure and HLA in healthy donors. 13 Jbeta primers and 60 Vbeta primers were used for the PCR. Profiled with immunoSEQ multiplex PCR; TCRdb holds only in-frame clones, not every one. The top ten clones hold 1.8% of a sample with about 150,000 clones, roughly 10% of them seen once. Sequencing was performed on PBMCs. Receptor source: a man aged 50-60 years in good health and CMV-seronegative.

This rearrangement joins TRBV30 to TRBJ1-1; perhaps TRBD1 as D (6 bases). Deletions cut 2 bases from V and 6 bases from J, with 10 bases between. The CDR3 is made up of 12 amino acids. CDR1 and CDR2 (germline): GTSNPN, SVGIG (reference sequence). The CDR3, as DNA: TGTGCCTGGAGTCAGGGGCGCGCTGAAGCTTTCTTT. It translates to CAWSQGRAEAFF.

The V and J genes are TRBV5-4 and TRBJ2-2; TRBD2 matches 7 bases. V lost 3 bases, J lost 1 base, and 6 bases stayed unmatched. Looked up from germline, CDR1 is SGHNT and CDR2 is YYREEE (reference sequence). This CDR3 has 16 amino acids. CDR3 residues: CASSWGGGGNTGELFF. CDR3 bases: TGTGCCAGCAGCTGGGGGGGTGGGGGGAACACCGGGGAGCTGTTTTTT.

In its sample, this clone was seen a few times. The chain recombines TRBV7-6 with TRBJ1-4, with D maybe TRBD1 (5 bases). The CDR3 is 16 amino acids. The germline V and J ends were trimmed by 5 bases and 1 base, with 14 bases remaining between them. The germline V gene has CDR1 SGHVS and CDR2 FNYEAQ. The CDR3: CASSPRPGGTNEKLFF. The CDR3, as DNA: TGTGCCAGCAGCCCGCGTCCCGGGGGAACTAATGAAAAACTGTTTTTT. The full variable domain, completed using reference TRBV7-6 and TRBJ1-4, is GAGVSQSPRYKVTKRGQDVALRCDPISGHVSLYWYRQALGQGPEFLTYFNYEAQQDKSGLPNDRFSAERPEGSISTLTIQRTEQRDSAMYRCASSPRPGGTNEKLFFGSGTQLSVL.

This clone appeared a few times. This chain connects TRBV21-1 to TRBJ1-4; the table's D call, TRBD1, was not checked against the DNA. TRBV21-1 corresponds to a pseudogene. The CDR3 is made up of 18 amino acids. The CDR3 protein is CASSKVGRRDRGLEKLFF. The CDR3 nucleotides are TGTGCCAGCAGCAAAGTAGGCCGTCGAGACAGGGGGCTTGAAAAACTGTTTTTT.

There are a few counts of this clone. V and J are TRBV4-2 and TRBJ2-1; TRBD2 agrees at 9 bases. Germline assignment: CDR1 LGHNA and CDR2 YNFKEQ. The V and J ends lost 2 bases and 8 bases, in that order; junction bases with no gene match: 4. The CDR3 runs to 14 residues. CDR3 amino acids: CASSQRTSDDEQFF. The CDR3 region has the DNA TGTGCCAGCAGCCAAAGGACTAGCGACGATGAGCAGTTCTTC.

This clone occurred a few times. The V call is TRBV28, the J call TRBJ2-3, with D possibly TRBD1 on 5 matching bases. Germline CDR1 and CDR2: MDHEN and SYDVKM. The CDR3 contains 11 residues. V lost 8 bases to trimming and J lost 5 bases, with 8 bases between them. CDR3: CASRREDTQYF. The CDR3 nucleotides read TGTGCCAGCCGCAGGGAAGATACGCAGTATTTT.

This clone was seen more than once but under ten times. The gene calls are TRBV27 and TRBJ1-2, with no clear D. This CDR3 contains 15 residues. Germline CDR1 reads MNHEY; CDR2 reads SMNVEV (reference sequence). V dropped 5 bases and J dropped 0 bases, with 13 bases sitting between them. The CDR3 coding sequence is TGTGCCAGCAGTCCGGGTCCGATGGCTAACTATGGCTACACCTTC. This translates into CASSPGPMANYGYTF.

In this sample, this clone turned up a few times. The CDR3 nucleotides are TGTGCCAGCAGACGAAATCGGGGGGTGGACTATTCACCCCTCCACTTT. Its protein product is CASRRNRGVDYSPLHF. The chain combines TRBV11-2 with TRBJ1-6; D perhaps matches TRBD1 (5 bases). Between the trimmed V and J ends, which lost 6 bases and 8 bases, there was a span of 20 bases. The CDR3 is 16 residues long. The germline V gene has CDR1 SGHAT and CDR2 FQNNGV.

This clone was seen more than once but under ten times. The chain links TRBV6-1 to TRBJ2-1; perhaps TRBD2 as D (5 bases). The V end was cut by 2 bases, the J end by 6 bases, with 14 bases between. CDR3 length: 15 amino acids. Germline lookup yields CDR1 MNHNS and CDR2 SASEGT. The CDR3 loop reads CASSERSGTGNEQFF. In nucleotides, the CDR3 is TGTGCCAGCAGTGAACGGTCGGGAACGGGCAATGAGCAGTTCTTC.

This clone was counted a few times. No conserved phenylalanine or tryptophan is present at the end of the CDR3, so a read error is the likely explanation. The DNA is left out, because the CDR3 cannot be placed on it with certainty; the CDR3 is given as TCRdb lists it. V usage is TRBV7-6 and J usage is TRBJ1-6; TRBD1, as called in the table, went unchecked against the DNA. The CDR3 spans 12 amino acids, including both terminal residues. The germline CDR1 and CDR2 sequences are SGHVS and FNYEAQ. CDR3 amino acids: CASSLSGGQGAL.

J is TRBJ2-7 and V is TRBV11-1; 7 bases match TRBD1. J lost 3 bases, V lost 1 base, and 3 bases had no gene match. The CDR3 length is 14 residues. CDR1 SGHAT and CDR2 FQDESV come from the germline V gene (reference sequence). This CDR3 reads CASSLGAGGYEQYF. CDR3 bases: TGTGCCAGCAGCTTAGGTGCAGGGGGCTACGAGCAGTACTTC.

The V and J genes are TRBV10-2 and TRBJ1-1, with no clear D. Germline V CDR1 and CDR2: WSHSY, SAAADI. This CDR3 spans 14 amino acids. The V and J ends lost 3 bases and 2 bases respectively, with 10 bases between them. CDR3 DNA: TGCGCCAGCAGTGATAGTGGGCGTAACACTGAAGCTTTCTTT. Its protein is CASSDSGRNTEAFF.

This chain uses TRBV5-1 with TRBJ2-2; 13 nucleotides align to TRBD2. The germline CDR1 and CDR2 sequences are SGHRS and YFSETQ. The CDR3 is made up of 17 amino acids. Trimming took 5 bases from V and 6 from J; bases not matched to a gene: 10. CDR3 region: CASRPGLAGALPGELFF. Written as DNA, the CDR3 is TGCGCCAGCAGACCCGGACTAGCGGGGGCCCTACCCGGGGAGCTGTTTTTT.

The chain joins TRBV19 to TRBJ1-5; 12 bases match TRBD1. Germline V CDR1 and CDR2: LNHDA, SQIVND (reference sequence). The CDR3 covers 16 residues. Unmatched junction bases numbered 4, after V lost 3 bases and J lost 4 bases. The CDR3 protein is CASSITGQGANQPQHF. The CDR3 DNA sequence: TGTGCCAGTAGTATTACGGGACAGGGGGCGAATCAGCCCCAGCATTTT. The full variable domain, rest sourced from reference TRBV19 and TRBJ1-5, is DGGITQSPKYLFRKEGQNVTLSCEQNLNHDAMYWYRQDPGQGLRLIYYSQIVNDFQKGDIAEGYSVSREKKESFPLTVTSAQKNPTAFYLCASSITGQGANQPQHFGDGTRLSIL.

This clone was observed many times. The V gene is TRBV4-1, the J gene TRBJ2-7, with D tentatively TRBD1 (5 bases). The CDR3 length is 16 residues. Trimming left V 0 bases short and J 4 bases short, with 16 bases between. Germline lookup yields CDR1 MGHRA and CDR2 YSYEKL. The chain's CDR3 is CASSQDEYRQGYEQYF. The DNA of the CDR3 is TGCGCCAGCAGCCAAGATGAGTATCGGCAGGGATACGAGCAGTACTTC.

CDR3 residues: CASSRGTGRADTEAFF. The CDR3 bases are TGTGCCAGCAGCCGGGGGACAGGGCGCGCGGACACTGAAGCTTTCTTT. The rearrangement joins TRBV5-6 to TRBJ1-1, with 9 nucleotides matching TRBD1. Germline loops: CDR1 SGHDT, CDR2 YYEEEE. The junction had 10 bases not matched to a gene; V was cut back by 4 bases and J by 3 bases. This CDR3 comprises 16 residues.

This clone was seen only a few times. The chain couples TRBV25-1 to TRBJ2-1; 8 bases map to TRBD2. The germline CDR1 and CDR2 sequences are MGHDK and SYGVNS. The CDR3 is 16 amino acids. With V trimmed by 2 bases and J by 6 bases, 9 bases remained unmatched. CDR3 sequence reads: CASSERIAGNANEQFF. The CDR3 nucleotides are TGTGCCAGCAGTGAAAGGATAGCGGGAAATGCCAATGAGCAGTTCTTC.

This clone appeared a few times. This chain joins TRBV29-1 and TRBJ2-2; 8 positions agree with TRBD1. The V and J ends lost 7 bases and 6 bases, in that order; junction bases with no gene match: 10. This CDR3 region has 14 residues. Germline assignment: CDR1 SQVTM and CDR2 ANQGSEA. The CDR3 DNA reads TGCAGCGCAACGTCAGGGGGCGCGGCCGGGGAGCTGTTTTTT. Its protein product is CSATSGGAAGELFF.

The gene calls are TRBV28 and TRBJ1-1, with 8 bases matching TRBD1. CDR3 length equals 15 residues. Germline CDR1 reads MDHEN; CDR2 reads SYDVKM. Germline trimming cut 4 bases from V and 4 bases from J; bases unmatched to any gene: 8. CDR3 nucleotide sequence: TGTGCCAGCAGTTCTCAGGGGGCGCCGGGCACTGAAGCTTTCTTT. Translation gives CASSSQGAPGTEAFF.

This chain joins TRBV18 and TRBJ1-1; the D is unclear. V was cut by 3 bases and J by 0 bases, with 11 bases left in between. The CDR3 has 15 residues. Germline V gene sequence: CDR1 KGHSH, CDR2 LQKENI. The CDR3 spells CASSPVQIMNTEAFF. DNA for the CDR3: TGTGCCAGCTCACCTGTACAGATAATGAACACTGAAGCTTTCTTT.

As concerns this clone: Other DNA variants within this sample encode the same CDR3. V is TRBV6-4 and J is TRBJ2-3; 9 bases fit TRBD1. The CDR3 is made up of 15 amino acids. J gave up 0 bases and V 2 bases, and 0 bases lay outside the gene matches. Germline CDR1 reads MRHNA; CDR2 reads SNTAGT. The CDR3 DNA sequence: TGTGCCAGCAGTGACGGGACAGGGAGCACAGATACGCAGTATTTT. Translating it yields CASSDGTGSTDTQYF.

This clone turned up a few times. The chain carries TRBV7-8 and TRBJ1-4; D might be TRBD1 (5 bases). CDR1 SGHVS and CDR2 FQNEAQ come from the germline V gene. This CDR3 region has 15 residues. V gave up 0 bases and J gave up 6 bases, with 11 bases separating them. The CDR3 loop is CASSLAIGGDEKLFF. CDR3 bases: TGTGCCAGCAGCTTAGCGATCGGGGGGGATGAAAAACTGTTTTTT.

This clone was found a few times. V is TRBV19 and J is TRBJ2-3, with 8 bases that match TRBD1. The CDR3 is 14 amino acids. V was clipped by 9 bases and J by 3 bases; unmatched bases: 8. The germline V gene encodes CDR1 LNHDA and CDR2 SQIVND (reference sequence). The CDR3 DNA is TGTGCCAGGAGGACAGGGATGAGGACAGATACGCAGTATTTT. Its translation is CARRTGMRTDTQYF.

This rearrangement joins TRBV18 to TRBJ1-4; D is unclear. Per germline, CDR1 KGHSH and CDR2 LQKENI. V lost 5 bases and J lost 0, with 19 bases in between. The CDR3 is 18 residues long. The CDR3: CASSGLSQEVATNEKLFF. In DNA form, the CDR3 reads TGTGCCAGCTCAGGACTCTCCCAGGAGGTCGCAACTAATGAAAAACTGTTTTTT. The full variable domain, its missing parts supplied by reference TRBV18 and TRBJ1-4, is NAGVMQNPRHLVRRRGQEARLRCSPMKGHSHVYWYRQLPEEGLKFMVYLQKENIIDESGMPKERFSAEFPKEGPSILRIQQVVRGDSAAYFCASSGLSQEVATNEKLFFGSGTQLSVL.

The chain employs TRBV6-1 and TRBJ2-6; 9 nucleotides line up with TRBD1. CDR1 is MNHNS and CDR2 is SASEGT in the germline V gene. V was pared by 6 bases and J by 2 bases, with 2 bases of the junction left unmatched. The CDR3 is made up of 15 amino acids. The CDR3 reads CASRRTGAGANVLTF. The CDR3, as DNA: TGTGCCAGCAGGCGGACAGGGGCTGGGGCCAACGTCCTGACTTTC.

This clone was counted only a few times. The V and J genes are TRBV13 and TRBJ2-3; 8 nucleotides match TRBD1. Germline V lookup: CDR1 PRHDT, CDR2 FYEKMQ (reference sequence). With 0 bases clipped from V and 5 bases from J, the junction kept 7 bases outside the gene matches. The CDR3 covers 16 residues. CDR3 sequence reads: CASSLGGQGAGDTQYF. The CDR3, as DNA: TGTGCCAGCAGCTTAGGCGGGCAGGGGGCGGGAGATACGCAGTATTTT.

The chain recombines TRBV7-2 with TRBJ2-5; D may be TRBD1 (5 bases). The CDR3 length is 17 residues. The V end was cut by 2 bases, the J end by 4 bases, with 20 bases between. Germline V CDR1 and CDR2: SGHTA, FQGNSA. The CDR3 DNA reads TGTGCCAGCAGCTTAAAATCCCAAGGGGTGGGTAGAGAGACCCAGTACTTC. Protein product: CASSLKSQGVGRETQYF.

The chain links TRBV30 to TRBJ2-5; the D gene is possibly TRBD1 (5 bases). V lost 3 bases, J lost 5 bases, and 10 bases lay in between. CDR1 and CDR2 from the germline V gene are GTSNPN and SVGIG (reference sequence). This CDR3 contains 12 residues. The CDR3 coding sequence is TGTGCCTGGAGAGACAGCCTTGAGACCCAGTACTTC. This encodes CAWRDSLETQYF.